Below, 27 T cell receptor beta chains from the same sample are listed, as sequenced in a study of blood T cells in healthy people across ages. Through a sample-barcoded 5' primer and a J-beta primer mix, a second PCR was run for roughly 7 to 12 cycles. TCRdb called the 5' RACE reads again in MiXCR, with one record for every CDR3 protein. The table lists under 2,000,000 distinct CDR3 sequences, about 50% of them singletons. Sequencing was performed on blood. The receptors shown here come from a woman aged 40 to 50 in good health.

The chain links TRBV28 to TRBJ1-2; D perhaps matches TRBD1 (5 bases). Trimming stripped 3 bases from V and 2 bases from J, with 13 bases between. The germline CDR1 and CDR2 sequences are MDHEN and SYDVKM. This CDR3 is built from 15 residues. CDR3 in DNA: TGTGCCAGCAGTTTCCCCGGGACGGGAAACTATGGCTACACCTTC. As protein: CASSFPGTGNYGYTF.

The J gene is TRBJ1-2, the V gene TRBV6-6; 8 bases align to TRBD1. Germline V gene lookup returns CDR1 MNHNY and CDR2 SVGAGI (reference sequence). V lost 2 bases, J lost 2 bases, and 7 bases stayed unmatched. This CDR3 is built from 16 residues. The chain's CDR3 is CASSYGQGAPNYGYTF. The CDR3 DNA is TGTGCCAGCAGTTACGGGCAGGGGGCTCCCAACTATGGCTACACCTTC.

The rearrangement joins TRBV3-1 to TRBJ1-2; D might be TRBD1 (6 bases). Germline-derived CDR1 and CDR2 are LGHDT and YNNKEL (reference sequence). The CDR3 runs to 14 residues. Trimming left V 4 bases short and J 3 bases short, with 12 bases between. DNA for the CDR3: TGTGCCAGCAGCCCACAACAGGGCCACTATGGCTACACCTTC. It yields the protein CASSPQQGHYGYTF.

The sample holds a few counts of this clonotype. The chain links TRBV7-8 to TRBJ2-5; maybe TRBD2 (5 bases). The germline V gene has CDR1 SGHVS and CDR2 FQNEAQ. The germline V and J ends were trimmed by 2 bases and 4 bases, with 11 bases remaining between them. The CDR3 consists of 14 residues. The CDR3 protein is CASSLSLVAETQYF. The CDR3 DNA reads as TGTGCCAGCAGCTTATCACTAGTGGCAGAGACCCAGTACTTC.

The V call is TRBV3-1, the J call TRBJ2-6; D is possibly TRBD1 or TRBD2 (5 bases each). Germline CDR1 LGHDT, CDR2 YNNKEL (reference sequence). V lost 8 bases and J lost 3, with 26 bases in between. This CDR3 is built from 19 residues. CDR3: CASPGNRGYRSFGANVLTF. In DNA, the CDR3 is TGTGCCAGCCCCGGGAATAGGGGCTACAGGAGTTTTGGGGCCAACGTCCTGACTTTC.

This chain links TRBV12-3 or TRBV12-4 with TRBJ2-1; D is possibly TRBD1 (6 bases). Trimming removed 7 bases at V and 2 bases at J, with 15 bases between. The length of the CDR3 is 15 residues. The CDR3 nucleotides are TGTGCCAGCAACCAAGACAGGCGAACCTACAATGAGCAGTTCTTC. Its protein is CASNQDRRTYNEQFF.

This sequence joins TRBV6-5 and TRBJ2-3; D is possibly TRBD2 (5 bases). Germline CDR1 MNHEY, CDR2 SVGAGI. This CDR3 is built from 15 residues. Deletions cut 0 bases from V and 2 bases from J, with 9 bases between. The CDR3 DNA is TGTGCCAGCAGTTACTCCCAGCGGTACACAGATACGCAGTATTTT. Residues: CASSYSQRYTDTQYF.

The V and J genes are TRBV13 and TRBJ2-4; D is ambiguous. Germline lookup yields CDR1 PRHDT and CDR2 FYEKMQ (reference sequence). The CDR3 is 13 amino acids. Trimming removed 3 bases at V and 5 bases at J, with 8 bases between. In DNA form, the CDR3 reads TGTGCCAGCAGCTTTGATCGAGAAAACATTCAGTACTTC. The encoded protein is CASSFDRENIQYF. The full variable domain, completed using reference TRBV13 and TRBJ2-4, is AAGVIQSPRHLIKEKRETATLKCYPIPRHDTVYWYQQGPGQDPQFLISFYEKMQSDKGSIPDRFSAQQFSDYHSELNMSSLELGDSALYFCASSFDRENIQYFGAGTRLSVL.

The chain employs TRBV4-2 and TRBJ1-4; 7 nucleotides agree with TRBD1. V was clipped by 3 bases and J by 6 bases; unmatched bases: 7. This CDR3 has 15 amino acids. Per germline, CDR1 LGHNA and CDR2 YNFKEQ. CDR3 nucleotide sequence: TGTGCCAGCAGCCAGGGACAGACCTCCGATGAAAAACTGTTTTTT. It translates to CASSQGQTSDEKLFF.

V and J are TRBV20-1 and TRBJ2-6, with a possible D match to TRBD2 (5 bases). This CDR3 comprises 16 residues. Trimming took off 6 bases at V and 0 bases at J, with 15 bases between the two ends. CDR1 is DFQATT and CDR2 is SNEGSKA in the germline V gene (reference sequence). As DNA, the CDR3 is TGCAGTGCGGGAGTTATAAGCCACTCTGGGGCCAACGTCCTGACTTTC. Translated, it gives CSAGVISHSGANVLTF.

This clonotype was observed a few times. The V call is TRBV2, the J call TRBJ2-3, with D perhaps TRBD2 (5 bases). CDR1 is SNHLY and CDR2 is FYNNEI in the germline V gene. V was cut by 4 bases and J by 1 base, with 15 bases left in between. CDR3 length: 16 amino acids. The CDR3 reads CASSVSALGGTDTQYF. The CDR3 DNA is TGTGCCAGCAGTGTCTCGGCCTTGGGAGGCACAGATACGCAGTATTTT.

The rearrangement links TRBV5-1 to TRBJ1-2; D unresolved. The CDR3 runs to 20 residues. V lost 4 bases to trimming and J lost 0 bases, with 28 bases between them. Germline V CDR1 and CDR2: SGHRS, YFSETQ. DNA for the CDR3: TGCGCCAGCAGCCCCGGTGCAGCTGAAGGGCGATACGGAACTAACTATGGCTACACCTTC. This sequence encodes CASSPGAAEGRYGTNYGYTF.

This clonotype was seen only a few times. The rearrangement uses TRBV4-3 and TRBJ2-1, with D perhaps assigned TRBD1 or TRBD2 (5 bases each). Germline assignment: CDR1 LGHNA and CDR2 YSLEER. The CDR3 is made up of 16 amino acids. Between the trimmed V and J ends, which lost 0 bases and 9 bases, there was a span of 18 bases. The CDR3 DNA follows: TGCGCCAGCAGCCAAGATTCGGGGCCTCCCGGCGTTGAGCAGTTCTTC. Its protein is CASSQDSGPPGVEQFF.

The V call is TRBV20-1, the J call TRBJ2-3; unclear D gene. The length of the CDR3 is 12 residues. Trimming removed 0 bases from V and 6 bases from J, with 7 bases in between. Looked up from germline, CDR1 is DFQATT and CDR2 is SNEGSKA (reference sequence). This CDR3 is CSARDWKDTQYF. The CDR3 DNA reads TGCAGTGCTAGAGATTGGAAGGATACGCAGTATTTT.

CDR3 sequence (DNA): TGTGCCAGCAGTTACTTGAAGGGCGAGACCCAGTACTTC. Protein sequence: CASSYLKGETQYF. The J gene is TRBJ2-7, the V gene TRBV6-2 or TRBV6-3, with D hard to call. The DNA matches TRBJ2-5 better at its end, which makes the J call doubtful. The CDR3 is 13 amino acids. Germline values: CDR1 MNHEY, CDR2 SVGEGT.

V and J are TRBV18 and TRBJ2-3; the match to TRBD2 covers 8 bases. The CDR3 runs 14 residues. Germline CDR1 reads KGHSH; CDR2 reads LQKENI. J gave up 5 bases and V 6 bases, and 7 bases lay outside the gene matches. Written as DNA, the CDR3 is TGTGCCAGCTCGCCAGCGGGGGTCAAAGATACGCAGTATTTT. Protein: CASSPAGVKDTQYF.

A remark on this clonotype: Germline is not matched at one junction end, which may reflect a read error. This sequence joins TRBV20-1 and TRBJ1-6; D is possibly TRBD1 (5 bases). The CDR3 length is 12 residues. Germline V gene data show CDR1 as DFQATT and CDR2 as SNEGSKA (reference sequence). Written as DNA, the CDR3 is TGCAGCTTCAAGGGACCACGTTCACCCCACCACTTT. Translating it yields CSFKGPRSPHHF.

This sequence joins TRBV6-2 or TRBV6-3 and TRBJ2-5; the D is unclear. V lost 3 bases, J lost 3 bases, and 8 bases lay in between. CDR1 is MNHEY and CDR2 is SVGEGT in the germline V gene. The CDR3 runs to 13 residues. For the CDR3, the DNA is TGTGCCAGCAGTTATGACTTAGAAGAGACCCAGTACTTC. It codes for CASSYDLEETQYF.

In DNA, the CDR3 is TGTGCCAGCAGCCAACGTCGACTAGCGGGGGCCAACAAAAACATTCAGTACTTC. Its translation is CASSQRRLAGANKNIQYF. This chain uses TRBV3-1 with TRBJ2-4; 12 bases are a match to TRBD2. This CDR3 has 18 amino acids. The ends lost 2 bases at V and 3 bases at J; junction bases unmatched: 8. CDR1 is LGHDT and CDR2 is YNNKEL in the germline V gene (reference sequence).

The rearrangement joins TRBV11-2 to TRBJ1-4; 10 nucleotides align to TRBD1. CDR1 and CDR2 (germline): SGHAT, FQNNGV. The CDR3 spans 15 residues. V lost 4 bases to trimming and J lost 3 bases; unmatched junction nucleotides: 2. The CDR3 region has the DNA TGTGCCAGCAGCTCGGACAGGGGGTCTAATGAAAAACTGTTTTTT. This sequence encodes CASSSDRGSNEKLFF.

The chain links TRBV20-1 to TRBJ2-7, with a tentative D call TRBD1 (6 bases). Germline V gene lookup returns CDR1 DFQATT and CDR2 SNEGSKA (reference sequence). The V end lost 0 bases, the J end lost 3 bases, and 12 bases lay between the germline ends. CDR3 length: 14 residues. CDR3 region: CSARDNRVFYEQYF. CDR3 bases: TGCAGTGCTAGAGATAACAGGGTTTTCTACGAGCAGTACTTC.

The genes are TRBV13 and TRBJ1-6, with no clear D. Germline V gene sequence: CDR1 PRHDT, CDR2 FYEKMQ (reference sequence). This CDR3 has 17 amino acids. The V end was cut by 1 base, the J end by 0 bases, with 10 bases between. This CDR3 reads CASSLVSAASYNSPLHF. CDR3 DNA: TGTGCCAGCAGCTTAGTATCCGCGGCCTCCTATAATTCACCCCTCCACTTT.

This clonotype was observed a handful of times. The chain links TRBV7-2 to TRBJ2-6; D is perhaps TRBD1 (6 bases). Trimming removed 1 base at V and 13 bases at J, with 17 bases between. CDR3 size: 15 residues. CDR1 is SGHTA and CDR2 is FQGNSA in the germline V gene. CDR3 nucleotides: TGTGCCAGCAGCTTAGATTTTGGGGGCCACAGGGTCCTGACTTTC. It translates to CASSLDFGGHRVLTF.

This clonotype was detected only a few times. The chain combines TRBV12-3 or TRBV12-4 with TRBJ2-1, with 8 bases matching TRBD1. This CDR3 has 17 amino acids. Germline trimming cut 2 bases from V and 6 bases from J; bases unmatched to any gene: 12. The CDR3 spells CASSLRAGQGKANEQFF. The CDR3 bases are TGTGCCAGCAGTTTAAGGGCCGGACAGGGAAAAGCCAATGAGCAGTTCTTC.

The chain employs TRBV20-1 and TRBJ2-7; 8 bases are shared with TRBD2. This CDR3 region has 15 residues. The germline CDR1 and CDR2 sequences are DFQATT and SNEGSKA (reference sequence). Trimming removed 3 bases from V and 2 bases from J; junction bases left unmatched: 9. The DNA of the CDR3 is TGCAGTGCTAGGGGCTTAAGAGCGGGGGCCTACGAGCAGTACTTC. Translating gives CSARGLRAGAYEQYF.

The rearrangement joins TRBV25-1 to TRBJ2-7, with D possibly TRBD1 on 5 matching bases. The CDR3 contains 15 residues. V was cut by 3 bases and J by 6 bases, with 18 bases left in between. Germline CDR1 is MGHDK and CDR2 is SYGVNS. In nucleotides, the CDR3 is TGTGCCAGCAGTGAGGGGATACAGGCCAGAAGCGAGCAGTACTTC. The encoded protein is CASSEGIQARSEQYF.

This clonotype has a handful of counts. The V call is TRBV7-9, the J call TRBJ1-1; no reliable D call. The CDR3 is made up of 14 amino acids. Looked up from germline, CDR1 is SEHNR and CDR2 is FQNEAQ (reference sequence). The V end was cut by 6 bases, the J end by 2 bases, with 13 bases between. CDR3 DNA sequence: TGTGCCAGCAGTCAGGTACAGACCAACACTGAAGCTTTCTTT. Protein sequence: CASSQVQTNTEAFF.